This entry concerns a single T cell receptor beta chain. The target antigen is unknown. The sample originates from a study of siplizumab effects on memory and regulatory T cells. Using immunoSEQ multiplex PCR, the repertoire was profiled, and TCRdb retains in-frame clones only, with some absent. The sample lists about 100,000 clones, about 91% occurring once. Between the trimmed V and J ends, which lost 4 bases and 6 bases, there was a span of 18 bases. The CDR3 runs to 16 residues. Germline V gene lookup returns CDR1 SGHVS and CDR2 FQNEAQ. Study-level findings and limits: The mean Treg-derived percentage of mappable alloreactive CD4+ clones was roughly 69% with siplizumab compared with roughly 30% in controls. A major contribution to the alloresponse seemed to be made by naive T cells, which seemed more diverse than memory cells. Siplizumab significantly decreased alloreactive sequences from unstimulated CD4+ memory cells.

Source material: CD4+ T cells sorted from blood. The receptor's source is a human donor in good health. The chain recombines TRBV7-8 with TRBJ2-2, with D perhaps matching TRBD1 (5 bases). The CDR3 reads CASSSRLGPQSGELFF. CDR3 in DNA: TGTGCCAGCAGCTCCCGATTGGGGCCACAGTCCGGGGAGCTGTTTTTT.